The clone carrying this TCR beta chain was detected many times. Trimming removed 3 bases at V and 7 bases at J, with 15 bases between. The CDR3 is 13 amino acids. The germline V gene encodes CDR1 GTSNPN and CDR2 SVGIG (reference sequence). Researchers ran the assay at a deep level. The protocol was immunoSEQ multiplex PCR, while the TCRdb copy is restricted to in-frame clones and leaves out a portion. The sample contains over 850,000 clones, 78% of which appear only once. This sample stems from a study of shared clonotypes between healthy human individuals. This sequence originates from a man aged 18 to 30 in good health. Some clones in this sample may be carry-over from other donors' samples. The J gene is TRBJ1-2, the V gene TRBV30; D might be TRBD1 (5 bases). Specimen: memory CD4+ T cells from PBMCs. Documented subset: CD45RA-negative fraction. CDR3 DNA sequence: TGTGCCTGGAGGTCAGGAAGGGGTGGTGGCTACACCTTC. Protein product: CAWRSGRGGGYTF. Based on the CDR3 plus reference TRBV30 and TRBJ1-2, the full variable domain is SQTIHQWPATLVQPVGSPLSLECTVEGTSNPNLYWYRQAAGRGLQLLFYSVGIGQISSEVPQNLSASRPQDRQFILSSKKLLLSDSGFYLCAWRSGRGGGYTFGSGTRLTVV.